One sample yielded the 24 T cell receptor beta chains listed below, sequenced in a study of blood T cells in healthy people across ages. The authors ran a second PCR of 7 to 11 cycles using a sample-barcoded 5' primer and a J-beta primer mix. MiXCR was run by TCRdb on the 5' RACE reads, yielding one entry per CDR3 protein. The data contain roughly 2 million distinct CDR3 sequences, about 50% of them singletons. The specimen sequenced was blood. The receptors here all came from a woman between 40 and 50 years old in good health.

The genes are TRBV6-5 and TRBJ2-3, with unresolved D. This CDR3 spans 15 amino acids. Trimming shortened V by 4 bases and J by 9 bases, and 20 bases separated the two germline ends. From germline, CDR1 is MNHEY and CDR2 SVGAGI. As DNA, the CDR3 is TGTGCCAGCAGTTCGGGTCCTTTTGAAGTAAGCACGCAGTATTTT. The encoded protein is CASSSGPFEVSTQYF.

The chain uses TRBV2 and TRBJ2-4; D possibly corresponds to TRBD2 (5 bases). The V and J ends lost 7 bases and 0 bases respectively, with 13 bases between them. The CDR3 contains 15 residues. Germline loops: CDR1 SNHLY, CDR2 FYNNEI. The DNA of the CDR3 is TGTGCCAGCAAGTCGGAGGTCGCAGCCAAAAACATTCAGTACTTC. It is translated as CASKSEVAAKNIQYF.

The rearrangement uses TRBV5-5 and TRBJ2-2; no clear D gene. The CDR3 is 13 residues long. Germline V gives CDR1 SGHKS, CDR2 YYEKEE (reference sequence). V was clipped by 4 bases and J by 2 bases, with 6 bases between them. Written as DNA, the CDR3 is TGTGCCAGCAGCACCTTTAACACCGGGGAGCTGTTTTTT. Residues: CASSTFNTGELFF.

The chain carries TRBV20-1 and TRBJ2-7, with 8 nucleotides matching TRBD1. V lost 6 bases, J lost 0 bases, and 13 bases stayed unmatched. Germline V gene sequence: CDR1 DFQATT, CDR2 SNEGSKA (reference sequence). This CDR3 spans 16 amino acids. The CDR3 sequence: CSAEPLNRGSSYEQYF. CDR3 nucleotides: TGCAGTGCAGAACCCTTGAACAGGGGGAGCTCCTACGAGCAGTACTTC.

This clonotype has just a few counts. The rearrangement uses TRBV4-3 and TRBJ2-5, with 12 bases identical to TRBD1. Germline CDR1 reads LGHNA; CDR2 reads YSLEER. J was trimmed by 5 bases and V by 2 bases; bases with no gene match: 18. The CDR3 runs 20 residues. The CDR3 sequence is CASSQQRDRGRFWGVETQYF. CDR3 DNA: TGCGCCAGCAGCCAACAGAGGGACAGGGGGCGTTTCTGGGGGGTGGAGACCCAGTACTTC.

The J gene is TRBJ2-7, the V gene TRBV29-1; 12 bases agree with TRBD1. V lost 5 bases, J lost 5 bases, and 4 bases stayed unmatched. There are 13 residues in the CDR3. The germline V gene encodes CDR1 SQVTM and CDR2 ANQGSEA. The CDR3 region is CSVWDRGLHEQYF. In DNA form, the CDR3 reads TGCAGCGTTTGGGACAGGGGGCTGCACGAGCAGTACTTC.

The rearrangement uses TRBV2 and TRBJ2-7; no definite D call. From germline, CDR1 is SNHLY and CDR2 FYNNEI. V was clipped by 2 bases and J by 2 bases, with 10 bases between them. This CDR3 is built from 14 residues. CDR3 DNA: TGTGCCAGCAGTGAAAGTAACGGCCCCTACGAGCAGTACTTC. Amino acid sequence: CASSESNGPYEQYF.

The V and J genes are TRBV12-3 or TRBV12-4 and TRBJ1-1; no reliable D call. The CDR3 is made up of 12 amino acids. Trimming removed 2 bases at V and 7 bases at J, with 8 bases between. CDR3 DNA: TGTGCCAGCAGTTTACGGGAACATGAAGCTTTCTTT. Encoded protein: CASSLREHEAFF.

The CDR3 here is CASSQERGSSYGYTF. CDR3 in DNA: TGTGCCAGCAGCCAAGAAAGGGGCTCGAGCTATGGCTACACCTTC. This chain connects TRBV4-2 to TRBJ1-2, with a possible D match to TRBD1 (5 bases). Trimming removed 0 bases from V and 4 bases from J, with 12 bases in between. The length of the CDR3 is 15 residues. Germline V gene sequence: CDR1 LGHNA, CDR2 YNFKEQ.

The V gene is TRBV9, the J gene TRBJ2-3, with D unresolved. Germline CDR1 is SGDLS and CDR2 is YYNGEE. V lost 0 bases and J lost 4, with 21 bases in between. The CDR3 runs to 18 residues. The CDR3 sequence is CASSVAPPRPTQADTQYF. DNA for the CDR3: TGTGCCAGCAGCGTAGCCCCTCCCAGACCGACTCAAGCAGATACGCAGTATTTT.

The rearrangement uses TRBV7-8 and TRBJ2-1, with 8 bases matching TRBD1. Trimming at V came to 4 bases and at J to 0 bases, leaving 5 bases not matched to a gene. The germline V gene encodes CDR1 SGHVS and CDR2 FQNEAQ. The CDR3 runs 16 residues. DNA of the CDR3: TGTGCCAGCAGCTCGCGACAGGGGCCCTCCTACAATGAGCAGTTCTTC. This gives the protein CASSSRQGPSYNEQFF.

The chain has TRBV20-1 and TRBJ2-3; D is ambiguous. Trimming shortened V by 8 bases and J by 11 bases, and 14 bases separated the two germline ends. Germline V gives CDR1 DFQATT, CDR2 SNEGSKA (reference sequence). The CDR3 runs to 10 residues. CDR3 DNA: TGCAGTCTCCCGGAAACCCAGCAGTATTTT. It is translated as CSLPETQQYF.

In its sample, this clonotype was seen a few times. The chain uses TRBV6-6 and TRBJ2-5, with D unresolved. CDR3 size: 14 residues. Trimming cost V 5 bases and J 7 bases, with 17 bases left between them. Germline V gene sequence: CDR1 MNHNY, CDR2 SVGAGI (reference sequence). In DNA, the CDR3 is TGTGCCAGCAGTCCCAGTGACCCCGGTTGGACCCAGTACTTC. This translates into CASSPSDPGWTQYF.

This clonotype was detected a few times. Written as DNA, the CDR3 is TGTGCCAGCAGTTACCGCGGGTTGCAAGAGACCCAGTACTTC. Translation: CASSYRGLQETQYF. This sequence joins TRBV6-5 and TRBJ2-5, with D possibly matching TRBD2 (5 bases). V lost 2 bases to trimming and J lost 2 bases, with 9 bases between them. CDR3 size: 14 residues. Germline V gene data show CDR1 as MNHEY and CDR2 as SVGAGI.

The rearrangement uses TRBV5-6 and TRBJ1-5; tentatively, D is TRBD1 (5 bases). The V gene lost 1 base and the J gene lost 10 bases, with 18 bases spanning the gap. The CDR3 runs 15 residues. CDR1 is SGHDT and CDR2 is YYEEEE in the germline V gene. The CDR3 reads CASSLRGRGVIPQHF. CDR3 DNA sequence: TGTGCCAGCAGCTTGCGCGGGAGGGGAGTCATACCCCAGCATTTT.

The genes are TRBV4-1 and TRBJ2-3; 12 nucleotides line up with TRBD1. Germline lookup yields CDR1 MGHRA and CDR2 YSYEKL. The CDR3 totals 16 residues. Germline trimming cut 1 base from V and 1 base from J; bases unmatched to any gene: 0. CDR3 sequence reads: CASSQGDRGRTDTQYF. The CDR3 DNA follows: TGCGCCAGCAGCCAAGGGGACAGGGGGCGCACAGATACGCAGTATTTT.

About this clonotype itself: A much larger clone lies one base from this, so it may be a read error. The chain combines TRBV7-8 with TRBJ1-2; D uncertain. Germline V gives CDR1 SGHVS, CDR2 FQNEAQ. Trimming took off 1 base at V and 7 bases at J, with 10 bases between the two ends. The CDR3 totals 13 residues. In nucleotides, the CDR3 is TGTGCCAGCAGCTTAGGGCAGGACTCTGGCTACACCTTC. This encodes CASSLGQDSGYTF.

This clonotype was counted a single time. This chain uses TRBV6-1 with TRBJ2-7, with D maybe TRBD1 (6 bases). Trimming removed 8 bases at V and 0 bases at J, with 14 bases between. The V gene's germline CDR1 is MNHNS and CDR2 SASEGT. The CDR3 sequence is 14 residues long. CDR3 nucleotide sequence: TGTGCCAGCGTACTCCGGGACACCTCCTACGAGCAGTACTTC. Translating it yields CASVLRDTSYEQYF.

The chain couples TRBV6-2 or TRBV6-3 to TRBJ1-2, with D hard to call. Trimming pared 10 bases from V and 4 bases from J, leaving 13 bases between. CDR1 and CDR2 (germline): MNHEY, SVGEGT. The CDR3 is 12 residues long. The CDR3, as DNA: TGTGCCATCAACGATAGAATCTATGGCTACACCTTC. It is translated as CAINDRIYGYTF.

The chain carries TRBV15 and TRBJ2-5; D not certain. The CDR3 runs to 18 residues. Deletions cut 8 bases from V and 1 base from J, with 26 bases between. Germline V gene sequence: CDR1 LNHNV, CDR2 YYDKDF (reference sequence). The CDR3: CATANSGWDAESQETQYF. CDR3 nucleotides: TGTGCCACCGCCAATTCAGGTTGGGATGCGGAAAGCCAAGAGACCCAGTACTTC.

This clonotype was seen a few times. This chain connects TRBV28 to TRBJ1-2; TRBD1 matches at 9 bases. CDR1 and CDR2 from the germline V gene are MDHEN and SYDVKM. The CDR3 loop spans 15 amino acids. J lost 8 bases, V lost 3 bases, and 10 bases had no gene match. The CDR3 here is CASSLGDRDHGGYTF. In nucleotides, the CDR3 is TGTGCCAGCAGTTTGGGGGACAGGGACCATGGGGGCTACACCTTC.

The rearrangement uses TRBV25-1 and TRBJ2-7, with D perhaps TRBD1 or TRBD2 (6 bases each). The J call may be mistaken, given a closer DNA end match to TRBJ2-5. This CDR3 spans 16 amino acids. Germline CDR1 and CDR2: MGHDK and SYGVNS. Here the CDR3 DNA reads TGTGCCAGCAGTGAATGGGGGGCGCGAGTCCGAGAGACCCAGTACTTC. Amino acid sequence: CASSEWGARVRETQYF.

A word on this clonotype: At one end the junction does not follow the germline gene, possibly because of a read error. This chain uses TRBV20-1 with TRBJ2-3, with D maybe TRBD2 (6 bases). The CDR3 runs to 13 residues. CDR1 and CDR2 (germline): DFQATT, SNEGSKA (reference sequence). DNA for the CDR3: TGCAGTGCTCCTGCGGGGTTGTTAGATACGCGGTATTTT. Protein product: CSAPAGLLDTRYF.

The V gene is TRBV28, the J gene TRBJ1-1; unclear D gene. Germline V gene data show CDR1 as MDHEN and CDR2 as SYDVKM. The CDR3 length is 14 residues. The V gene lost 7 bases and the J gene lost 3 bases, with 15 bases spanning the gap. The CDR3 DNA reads TGTGCCAGCACCCTGGGCGGAGGATACACTGAAGCTTTCTTT. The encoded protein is CASTLGGGYTEAFF.